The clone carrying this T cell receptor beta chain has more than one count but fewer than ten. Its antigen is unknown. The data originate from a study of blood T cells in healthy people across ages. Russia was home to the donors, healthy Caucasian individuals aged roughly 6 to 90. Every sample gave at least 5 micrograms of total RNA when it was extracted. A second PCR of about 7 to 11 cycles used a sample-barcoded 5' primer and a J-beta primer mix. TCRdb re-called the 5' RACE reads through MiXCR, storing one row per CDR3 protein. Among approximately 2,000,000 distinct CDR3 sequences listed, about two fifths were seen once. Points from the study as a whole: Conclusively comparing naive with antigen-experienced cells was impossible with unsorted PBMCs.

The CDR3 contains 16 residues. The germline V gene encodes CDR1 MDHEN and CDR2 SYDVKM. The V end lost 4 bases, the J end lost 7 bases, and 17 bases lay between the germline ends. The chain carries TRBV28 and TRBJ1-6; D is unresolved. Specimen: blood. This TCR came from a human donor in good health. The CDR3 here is CASSSGSKGINSPLHF. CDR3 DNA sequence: TGTGCCAGCAGTTCCGGGTCCAAGGGCATCAATTCACCCCTCCACTTT.